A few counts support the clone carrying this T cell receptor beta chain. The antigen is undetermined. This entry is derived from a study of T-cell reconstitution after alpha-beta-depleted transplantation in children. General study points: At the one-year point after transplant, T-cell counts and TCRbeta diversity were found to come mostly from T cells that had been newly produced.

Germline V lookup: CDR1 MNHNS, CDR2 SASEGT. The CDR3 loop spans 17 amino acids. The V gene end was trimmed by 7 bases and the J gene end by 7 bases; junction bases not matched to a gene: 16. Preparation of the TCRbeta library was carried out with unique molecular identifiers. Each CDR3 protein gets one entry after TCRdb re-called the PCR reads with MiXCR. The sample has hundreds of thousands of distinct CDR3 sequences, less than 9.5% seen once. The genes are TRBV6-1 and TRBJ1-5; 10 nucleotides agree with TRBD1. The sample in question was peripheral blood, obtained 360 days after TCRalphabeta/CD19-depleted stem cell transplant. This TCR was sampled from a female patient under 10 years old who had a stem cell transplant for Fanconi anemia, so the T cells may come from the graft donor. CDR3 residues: CASTIQLTGQGWQPQHF. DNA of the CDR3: TGTGCCAGCACCATACAACTAACGGGACAGGGGTGGCAGCCCCAGCATTTT.